This TCR beta chain was retrieved from a study of T cells in Graves' hyperthyroidism and ophthalmopathy. Turning to this clonotype: Its antigen is not known.

Whole-study results and caveats: Researchers found most expanded thyroid clonotypes above 0.001 in blood as well.

Patients aged 18 to 65 with hyperthyroidism were newly diagnosed, with duration under 2 months. Template material for amplifying TCR beta CDR3 regions consisted of RNA transcripts. A set of HTBI primers served as the primers for a first-round RT-PCR of the TCR CDR3. In TCRdb, the multiplex PCR reads were re-called with MiXCR into one record per CDR3 protein. Found here are about 360,000 distinct CDR3 sequences, around 14% of them singletons; the top ten hold about 30%. This receptor was obtained from a woman under 30 with Graves' hyperthyroidism that later progressed to Graves' ophthalmopathy. Material: blood.

The CDR3 coding sequence is TGTGCCAGCAGTTTAGGGCGAGACAGGGGCATACATGGCTACACCTTC. Translated, it gives CASSLGRDRGIHGYTF. The J gene is TRBJ1-2, the V gene TRBV28; 8 nucleotides line up with TRBD1. The V and J ends lost 2 bases and 6 bases, in that order; junction bases with no gene match: 11. Germline loops: CDR1 MDHEN, CDR2 SYDVKM. CDR3 length: 16 residues.